This passage covers 10 T cell receptor beta chains from one sample sequenced in a study of blood T cell repertoires in COVID-19. The protocol was immunoSEQ multiplex PCR, while the TCRdb copy is restricted to in-frame clones and leaves out a portion. Among 190,000 or so clones, around 90% were seen once, and the ten largest hold around 7%. The material sequenced was peripheral blood. The receptors were sampled from a middle-aged man with acute or convalescent COVID-19.

The chain carries TRBV18 and TRBJ1-1, with TRBD1 matching over 9 bases. J lost 4 bases, V lost 6 bases, and 12 bases had no gene match. The CDR3 sequence is 16 residues long. Germline V lookup: CDR1 KGHSH, CDR2 LQKENI. The CDR3: CASSLTGTGIGTEAFF. The CDR3, as DNA: TGTGCCAGCTCTCTTACCGGGACAGGGATCGGCACTGAAGCTTTCTTT. Using reference TRBV18 and TRBJ1-1 for the parts outside the CDR3, the full variable domain is NAGVMQNPRHLVRRRGQEARLRCSPMKGHSHVYWYRQLPEEGLKFMVYLQKENIIDESGMPKERFSAEFPKEGPSILRIQQVVRGDSAAYFCASSLTGTGIGTEAFFGQGTRLTVV.

This clone was detected a few times. The rearrangement uses TRBV24-1 and TRBJ1-1; the match to TRBD1 covers 7 bases. V was pared by 5 bases and J by 4 bases, with 3 bases of the junction left unmatched. Per germline, CDR1 KGHDR and CDR2 SFDVKD. This CDR3 comprises 13 residues. This CDR3 is CATSAGGSTEAFF. For the CDR3, the DNA is TGTGCCACCAGTGCAGGGGGGAGCACTGAAGCTTTCTTT.

This clone was detected a few times. The chain employs TRBV5-1 and TRBJ2-2; 7 nucleotides align to TRBD1. Per the germline V gene, CDR1 is SGHRS and CDR2 is YFSETQ. The length of the CDR3 is 16 residues. The junction had 8 bases not matched to a gene; V was cut back by 4 bases and J by 2 bases. The CDR3 bases are TGCGCCAGCAGCGCGCCCCGGGACAGAAACACCGGGGAGCTGTTTTTT. Residues: CASSAPRDRNTGELFF.

On this clone: The same CDR3 is also encoded by other DNA sequences in this sample. The rearrangement uses TRBV6-5 and TRBJ1-5; the D is unclear. V was shortened by 6 bases and J by 2 bases, with 5 bases between the two germline ends. CDR3 length equals 12 residues. Germline values: CDR1 MNHEY, CDR2 SVGAGI. This CDR3 is CASSPGNQPQHF. The CDR3 nucleotides read TGTGCCAGCAGCCCCGGCAATCAGCCCCAGCATTTT.

This clone was observed a single time. V and J are TRBV18 and TRBJ1-5, with 7 bases identical to TRBD1. This CDR3 is built from 18 residues. CDR1 is KGHSH and CDR2 is LQKENI in the germline V gene. With 5 bases clipped from V and 0 bases from J, the junction kept 13 bases outside the gene matches. This CDR3 reads CASSISARGSNSNQPQHF. In DNA form, the CDR3 reads TGTGCCAGCTCAATATCCGCCAGGGGGTCCAATAGCAATCAGCCCCAGCATTTT.

The chain recombines TRBV6-4 with TRBJ1-1; the D gene is possibly TRBD1 (5 bases). Trimming pared 4 bases from V and 1 base from J, leaving 10 bases between. The CDR3 is 14 amino acids. Germline V gene data show CDR1 as MRHNA and CDR2 as SNTAGT. CDR3 DNA sequence: TGTGCCAGCAGTGCAGGGCTTGGGAACACTGAAGCTTTCTTT. Translation gives CASSAGLGNTEAFF.

J is TRBJ1-1 and V is TRBV27; D is undetermined. The CDR3 has 13 amino acids. V was shortened by 3 bases and J by 1 base, with 6 bases between the two germline ends. Per the germline V gene, CDR1 is MNHEY and CDR2 is SMNVEV (reference sequence). CDR3 loop: CASSFRRNTEAFF. The CDR3 DNA sequence: TGTGCCAGCAGTTTCCGCAGGAACACTGAAGCTTTCTTT.

V and J are TRBV6-5 and TRBJ1-1; D uncertain. The CDR3 runs 14 residues. CDR1 MNHEY and CDR2 SVGAGI come from the germline V gene. Trimming shortened V by 2 bases and J by 1 base, and 8 bases separated the two germline ends. CDR3 protein: CASSYDAGNTEAFF. For the CDR3, the DNA is TGTGCCAGCAGTTACGATGCAGGGAACACTGAAGCTTTCTTT.

V and J are TRBV5-1 and TRBJ1-1; D is unresolved. Per germline, CDR1 SGHRS and CDR2 YFSETQ. The CDR3 covers 14 residues. V dropped 0 bases and J dropped 2 bases, with 8 bases sitting between them. The CDR3 reads CASSLANRNTEAFF. CDR3 nucleotides: TGCGCCAGCAGCTTGGCTAACAGAAACACTGAAGCTTTCTTT.

The CDR3 DNA sequence: TGTGCCAGCCTCCCGGGACTTCCTACGACAGATACGCAGTATTTT. Amino acid sequence: CASLPGLPTTDTQYF. The chain uses TRBV28 and TRBJ2-3, with a possible D match to TRBD2 (6 bases). The germline V gene encodes CDR1 MDHEN and CDR2 SYDVKM. CDR3 size: 15 residues. Trimming took 8 bases from V and 3 from J, leaving 18 bases between them.